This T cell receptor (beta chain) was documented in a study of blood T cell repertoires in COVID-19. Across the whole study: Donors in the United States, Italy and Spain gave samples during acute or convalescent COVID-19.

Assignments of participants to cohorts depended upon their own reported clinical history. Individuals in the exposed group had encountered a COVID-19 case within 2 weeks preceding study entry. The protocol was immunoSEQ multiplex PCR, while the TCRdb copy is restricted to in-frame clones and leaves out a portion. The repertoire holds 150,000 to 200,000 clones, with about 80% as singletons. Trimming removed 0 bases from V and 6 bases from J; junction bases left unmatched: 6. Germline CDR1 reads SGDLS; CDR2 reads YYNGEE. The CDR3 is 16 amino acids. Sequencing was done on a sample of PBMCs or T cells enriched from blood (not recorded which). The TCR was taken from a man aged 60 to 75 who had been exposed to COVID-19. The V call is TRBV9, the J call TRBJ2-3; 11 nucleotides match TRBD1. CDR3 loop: CASSVEDRGPVDTQYF. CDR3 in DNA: TGTGCCAGCAGCGTAGAGGACAGGGGGCCGGTGGATACGCAGTATTTT. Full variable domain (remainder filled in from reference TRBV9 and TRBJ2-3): DSGVTQTPKHLITATGQRVTLRCSPRSGDLSVYWYQQSLDQGLQFLIQYYNGEERAKGNILERFSAQQFPDLHSELNLSSLELGDSALYFCASSVEDRGPVDTQYFGPGTRLTVL.